This T cell receptor (beta chain) was recorded in a study of tumor-infiltrating lymphocytes in primary liver carcinoma. As to this clonotype: Antigen unknown. Here the CDR3 omits its conserved ending phenylalanine or tryptophan, so a read error is the likely source. The DNA is omitted, as the CDR3 cannot be located on it reliably, and the CDR3 follows TCRdb's listing.

Study results and caveats: Researchers report that only about 8-25% of top clones turned up in all five tumor regions. The top-250-clone fraction was significantly higher in tumors than in blood (p = 0.039).

Co-extraction yielded RNA and DNA from around 18-30 mg of unsorted bulk tissue. Total RNA amounting to roughly 0.5 ug was the source from which TCR beta cDNA was made with a constant-region primer. Construction of TCR beta libraries relied on three successive nested multiplex PCR rounds employing slightly modified ARM-PCR. Both of the initial two PCR rounds ran for about 11 cycles and employed TRBV1-TRBV30 forward primers alongside a C-beta reverse primer. MiXCR was run by TCRdb on the multiplex PCR reads, yielding one entry per CDR3 protein. The sample carries approximately 60,000 distinct CDR3 sequences, about three quarters recorded once. Per germline, CDR1 MNHEY and CDR2 SVGEGT. The CDR3 is made up of 14 amino acids, end residues included.

The specimen was liver tumor tissue from sampling region 2. Subset here: tumor region T2, inferior pole. The rearrangement links TRBV6-2 or TRBV6-3 to TRBJ2-7; TRBD2, the table's D call, was not compared with the DNA. This sequence was found in a man in his forties with primary liver carcinoma and hepatitis B virus infection. CDR3: CASSSLKGVAGPYL.